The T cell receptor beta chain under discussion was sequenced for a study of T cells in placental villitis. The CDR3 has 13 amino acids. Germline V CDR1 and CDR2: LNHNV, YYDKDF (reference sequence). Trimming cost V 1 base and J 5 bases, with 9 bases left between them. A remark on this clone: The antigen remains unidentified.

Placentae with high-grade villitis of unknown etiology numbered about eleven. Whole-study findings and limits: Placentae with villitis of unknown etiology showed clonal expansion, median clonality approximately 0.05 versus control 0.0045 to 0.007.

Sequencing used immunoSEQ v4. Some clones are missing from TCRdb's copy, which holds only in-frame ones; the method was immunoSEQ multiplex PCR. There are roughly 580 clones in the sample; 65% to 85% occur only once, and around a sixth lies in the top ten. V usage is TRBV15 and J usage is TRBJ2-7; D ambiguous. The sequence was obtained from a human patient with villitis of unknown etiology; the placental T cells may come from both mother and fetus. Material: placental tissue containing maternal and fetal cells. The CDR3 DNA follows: TGTGCCACCAGCAGAGGGAAGGGAAACGAGCAGTACTTC. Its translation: CATSRGKGNEQYF. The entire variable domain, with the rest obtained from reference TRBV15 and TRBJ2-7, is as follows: DAMVIQNPRYQVTQFGKPVTLSCSQTLNHNVMYWYQQKSSQAPKLLFHYYDKDFNNEADTPDNFQSRRPNTSFCFLDIRSPGLGDTAMYLCATSRGKGNEQYFGPGTRLTVT.